The 16 T cell receptor beta chains given below trace back to one sample, sequenced in a study of T cell responses to AZD1222 COVID-19 vaccine. TCRdb keeps only in-frame clones here, not all; method: immunoSEQ multiplex PCR. The data contain 150,000 to 200,000 clones, just under 95% of them singletons. The sample here was peripheral blood, taken on day 0 of AZD1222 vaccination. These receptor sequences come from an adult in good health.

V usage is TRBV3-1 (or the pseudogene TRBV3-2) and J usage is TRBJ2-7; no definite D call. Looked up from germline, CDR1 is LGHDT and CDR2 is YNNKEL (reference sequence). V was clipped by 4 bases and J by 2 bases, with 9 bases between them. This CDR3 region has 13 residues. Here the CDR3 DNA reads TGTGCCAGCAGCCCTTCACCCACCTACGAGCAGTACTTC. Translating gives CASSPSPTYEQYF.

The rearrangement joins TRBV5-1 to TRBJ2-1; weak D call: TRBD2 (5 bases). Germline V gene lookup returns CDR1 SGHRS and CDR2 YFSETQ. V was cut by 1 base and J by 7 bases, with 6 bases left in between. The CDR3 length is 12 residues. In DNA, the CDR3 is TGCGCCAGCAGCTTGTGGGAGAATGAGCAGTTCTTC. It encodes CASSLWENEQFF.

The chain's CDR3 is CASRQHDRDYNEQFF. For the CDR3, the DNA is TGTGCCAGCAGACAACACGACAGGGACTACAATGAGCAGTTCTTC. V and J are TRBV6-5 and TRBJ2-1; 7 bases align to TRBD1. Trimming removed 6 bases from V and 3 bases from J; junction bases left unmatched: 8. The CDR3 length is 15 residues. Germline lookup yields CDR1 MNHEY and CDR2 SVGAGI.

V gene TRBV29-1 combines with J gene TRBJ1-4; no reliable D call. The ends were cut back, 4 bases at V and 7 bases at J, with 16 bases in the middle. The CDR3 runs to 14 residues. The germline V gene encodes CDR1 SQVTM and CDR2 ANQGSEA. CDR3 nucleotide sequence: TGCAGCGTTGGGTGGCCCATTGGGAGTGAAAAACTGTTTTTT. Translated: CSVGWPIGSEKLFF. Combining the CDR3 with reference TRBV29-1 and TRBJ1-4 gives the whole variable domain SAVISQKPSRDICQRGTSLTIQCQVDSQVTMMFWYRQQPGQSLTLIATANQGSEATYESGFVIDKFPISRPNLTFSTLTVSNMSPEDSSIYLCSVGWPIGSEKLFFGSGTQLSVL.

The chain employs TRBV10-2 and TRBJ2-7; TRBD2 agrees at 8 bases. Germline V CDR1 and CDR2: WSHSY, SAAADI. Trimming removed 7 bases from V and 5 bases from J; junction bases left unmatched: 10. The CDR3 length is 14 residues. The DNA for the CDR3 is TGCGCCAGCACATTAGCGGGGAGCGTACACGAGCAGTACTTC. Translated: CASTLAGSVHEQYF.

This clone occurred once. J is TRBJ2-5 and V is TRBV7-9, with D unclear. V dropped 4 bases and J dropped 3 bases, with 3 bases sitting between them. From germline, CDR1 is SEHNR and CDR2 FQNEAQ (reference sequence). This CDR3 has 11 residues. As DNA, the CDR3 is TGTGCCAGCAGCTCAGAAGAGACCCAGTACTTC. It translates to CASSSEETQYF. Using reference TRBV7-9 and TRBJ2-5 for the parts outside the CDR3, the full variable domain is DTGVSQNPRHKITKRGQNVTFRCDPISEHNRLYWYRQTLGQGPEFLTYFQNEAQLEKSRLLSDRFSAERPKGSFSTLEIQRTEQGDSAMYLCASSSEETQYFGPGTRLLVL.

The chain couples TRBV7-9 to TRBJ1-4, with D possibly being TRBD1 (6 bases). CDR1 SEHNR and CDR2 FQNEAQ come from the germline V gene (reference sequence). V lost 5 bases to trimming and J lost 4 bases, with 14 bases between them. The CDR3 covers 15 residues. As DNA, the CDR3 is TGTGCCAGCAGCCCGGGGGCCGAAGGTAATGAAAAACTGTTTTTT. Protein sequence: CASSPGAEGNEKLFF.

The chain joins TRBV5-1 to TRBJ1-1, with D possibly TRBD1 on 5 matching bases. From germline, CDR1 is SGHRS and CDR2 YFSETQ. The V and J ends lost 0 bases and 1 base respectively, with 10 bases between them. This CDR3 is 15 amino acids long. Here the CDR3 DNA reads TGCGCCAGCAGCTTGGACCCCGGGGGGAACACTGAAGCTTTCTTT. Protein product: CASSLDPGGNTEAFF.

With respect to this clone: The sample contains more than one DNA sequence encoding this CDR3. The chain recombines TRBV3-1 (or the pseudogene TRBV3-2) with TRBJ2-7; D remains unclear. Trimming shortened V by 1 base and J by 4 bases, and 2 bases separated the two germline ends. The CDR3 covers 11 residues. Germline V gene data show CDR1 as LGHDT and CDR2 as YNNKEL (reference sequence). The CDR3 nucleotides read TGTGCCAGCAGCCAAGGGTACGAGCAGTACTTC. It specifies CASSQGYEQYF.

The chain links TRBV3-1 (or the pseudogene TRBV3-2) to TRBJ2-3; the D is unclear. The CDR3 length is 13 residues. The V gene lost 1 base and the J gene lost 4 bases, with 6 bases spanning the gap. Germline values: CDR1 LGHDT, CDR2 YNNKEL (reference sequence). The CDR3 reads CASSQGFPDTQYF. CDR3 in DNA: TGTGCCAGCAGCCAAGGTTTCCCAGATACGCAGTATTTT.

This sequence joins TRBV30 and TRBJ1-5; D gene unclear. Trimming pared 1 base from V and 5 bases from J, leaving 9 bases between. From germline, CDR1 is GTSNPN and CDR2 SVGIG (reference sequence). This CDR3 comprises 13 residues. The CDR3 region is CAWSDGIYQPQHF. The DNA of the CDR3 is TGTGCCTGGAGTGACGGGATATATCAGCCCCAGCATTTT.

The chain couples TRBV6-5 to TRBJ1-2; no clear D. Looked up from germline, CDR1 is MNHEY and CDR2 is SVGAGI. V gave up 5 bases and J gave up 5 bases, with 12 bases separating them. The CDR3 is 13 amino acids. The CDR3 sequence: CASSLDGSYGYTF. Written as DNA, the CDR3 is TGTGCCAGCAGTCTCGACGGAAGTTATGGCTACACCTTC.

The chain uses TRBV7-6 and TRBJ2-1, with TRBD2 matching 7 bases. CDR1 and CDR2 from the germline V gene are SGHVS and FNYEAQ. The J segment lost 0 bases and the V segment lost 7 bases, leaving 9 bases of the junction unmatched. There are 16 residues in the CDR3. CDR3 sequence (DNA): TGTGCCAGCAACGGGGGGAGTAAACTCTCCTACAATGAGCAGTTCTTC. Amino acids: CASNGGSKLSYNEQFF.

The chain recombines TRBV6-5 with TRBJ2-7; D uncertain. The CDR3 extends over 14 amino acids. Germline CDR1 MNHEY, CDR2 SVGAGI. V was clipped by 2 bases and J by 1 base, with 9 bases between them. The DNA of the CDR3 is TGTGCCAGCAGTTACGCCGCACAGTCCTACGAGCAGTACTTC. Translation gives CASSYAAQSYEQYF.

The chain joins TRBV5-4 to TRBJ2-5, with a weak D call TRBD2 (5 bases). From germline, CDR1 is SGHNT and CDR2 YYREEE (reference sequence). Trimming took 2 bases from V and 5 from J, leaving 7 bases between them. CDR3 size: 12 residues. The CDR3 DNA sequence: TGTGCCAGCAGCTTCGGGGAGGAGACCCAGTACTTC. As protein: CASSFGEETQYF.

The rearrangement joins TRBV5-4 to TRBJ1-4; D perhaps matches TRBD1 (5 bases). The CDR3 covers 12 residues. Germline CDR1 and CDR2: SGHNT and YYREEE (reference sequence). The ends were cut back, 0 bases at V and 8 bases at J, with 5 bases in the middle. The CDR3: CASSLGGEKLFF. The CDR3 coding sequence is TGTGCCAGCAGCTTGGGGGGGGAAAAACTGTTTTTT. The entire variable domain, with the rest obtained from reference TRBV5-4 and TRBJ1-4, is as follows: ETGVTQSPTHLIKTRGQQVTLRCSSQSGHNTVSWYQQALGQGPQFIFQYYREEENGRGNFPPRFSGLQFPNYSSELNVNALELDDSALYLCASSLGGEKLFFGSGTQLSVL.